This TCR beta chain was found in a study of tumor-infiltrating lymphocytes in glioblastoma multiforme. Overall study findings and caveats: Functional subtype sorting of these T cells was not performed. RNA-based TCR sequencing may distort clone frequencies, since cells carry unequal TCR transcript numbers.

TCRB libraries came from RNA via three nested multiplex PCR rounds. TCRdb itself ran the multiplex PCR reads through MiXCR, one entry per CDR3 protein. This table has approximately 20,000 distinct CDR3 sequences, 55% to 75% appearing once. This clonotype was picked up one time. The antigen is unknown. The CDR3 is 15 amino acids. V was clipped by 6 bases and J by 4 bases; unmatched bases: 4. Germline V gene sequence: CDR1 MNHEY, CDR2 SVGAGI. The gene calls are TRBV6-5 and TRBJ2-1, with 12 bases aligning to TRBD2. The sample taken for sequencing was peripheral blood. The TCR comes from a male donor with glioblastoma. CDR3 DNA: TGTGCCAGCAGCATACTAGCGGGAGGTTACAATGAGCAGTTCTTC. Translating gives CASSILAGGYNEQFF.